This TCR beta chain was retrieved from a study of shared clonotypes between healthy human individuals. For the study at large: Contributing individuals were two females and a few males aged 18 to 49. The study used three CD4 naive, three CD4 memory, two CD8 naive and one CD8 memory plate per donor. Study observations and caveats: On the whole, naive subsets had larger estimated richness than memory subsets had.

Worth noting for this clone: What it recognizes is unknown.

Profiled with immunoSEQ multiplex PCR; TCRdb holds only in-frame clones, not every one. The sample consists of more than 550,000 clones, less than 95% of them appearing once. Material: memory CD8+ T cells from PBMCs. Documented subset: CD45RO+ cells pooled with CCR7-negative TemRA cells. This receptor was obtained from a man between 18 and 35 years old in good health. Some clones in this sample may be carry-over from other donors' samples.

DNA of the CDR3: TGTGCCAGCAGTTTACCAAAAAGCGGGATAAGGACCTACAATGAGCAGTTCTTC. Translating it yields CASSLPKSGIRTYNEQFF. The chain uses TRBV28 and TRBJ2-1, with TRBD2 identical over 7 bases. CDR1 and CDR2 (germline): MDHEN, SYDVKM. The CDR3 totals 18 residues. J was trimmed by 2 bases and V by 2 bases; bases with no gene match: 12.